One sample yielded the 9 T cell receptor beta chains listed below, sequenced in a study of blood T cell repertoires in COVID-19. Produced via immunoSEQ multiplex PCR; TCRdb's table is partial and in-frame only. Of hundreds of thousands of clones in the sample, over 75% were seen once. The sequenced sample consisted of PBMCs or T cells enriched from blood (not recorded which). Receptors were obtained from a woman aged 45-65 years with acute COVID-19.

A few counts support this clone. The gene calls are TRBV27 and TRBJ2-5; the match to TRBD1 covers 12 bases. V shed 6 bases, J shed 4 bases, and the junction held 6 bases outside the gene matches. The CDR3 covers 15 residues. Looked up from germline, CDR1 is MNHEY and CDR2 is SMNVEV (reference sequence). CDR3 sequence (DNA): TGTGCCAGCAGCCAGGGGGACAGGGGGCGAGAGACCCAGTACTTC. Residues: CASSQGDRGRETQYF.

The CDR3 nucleotides are TGTGCCAGAAGCTTGGGCCTTATGGACAGAGAACAGTACGAGCAGTACTTC. This gives the protein CARSLGLMDREQYEQYF. The rearrangement uses TRBV5-3 and TRBJ2-7; D perhaps matches TRBD1 (6 bases). TRBV5-3 is labeled an ORF, and its function is uncertain. The CDR3 spans 17 residues. V lost 0 bases and J lost 4, with 20 bases in between.

This clone has just a few counts. V is TRBV19 and J is TRBJ2-7; no firm D call. Germline CDR1 reads LNHDA; CDR2 reads SQIVND (reference sequence). The CDR3 runs 14 residues. V was clipped by 1 base and J by 1 base, with 8 bases between them. The CDR3 loop reads CASSIARSSYEQYF. CDR3 nucleotides: TGTGCCAGTAGTATAGCAAGGAGTTCCTACGAGCAGTACTTC.

V is TRBV4-1 and J is TRBJ1-5, with D unclear. There are 15 residues in the CDR3. V was pared by 2 bases and J by 0 bases, with 8 bases between. Germline values: CDR1 MGHRA, CDR2 YSYEKL. The chain's CDR3 is CASSQQLVSNQPQHF. DNA of the CDR3: TGCGCCAGCAGCCAACAACTAGTTAGCAATCAGCCCCAGCATTTT.

The chain couples TRBV20-1 to TRBJ1-1, with D maybe TRBD1 (6 bases). Germline V gene data show CDR1 as DFQATT and CDR2 as SNEGSKA (reference sequence). Trimming took off 3 bases at V and 1 base at J, with 9 bases between the two ends. The CDR3 is made up of 13 amino acids. CDR3: CSASRGANTEAFF. In DNA form, the CDR3 reads TGCAGTGCTAGTCGGGGGGCGAACACTGAAGCTTTCTTT.

The V and J genes are TRBV5-1 and TRBJ2-2; weak D call: TRBD1 (6 bases). The CDR3 runs to 15 residues. Germline CDR1 is SGHRS and CDR2 is YFSETQ. Trimming removed 4 bases at V and 1 base at J, with 11 bases between. The CDR3: CASSPRGGNTGELFF. In nucleotides, the CDR3 is TGCGCCAGCAGCCCAAGAGGGGGGAACACCGGGGAGCTGTTTTTT. The entire variable domain, with the rest obtained from reference TRBV5-1 and TRBJ2-2, is as follows: KAGVTQTPRYLIKTRGQQVTLSCSPISGHRSVSWYQQTPGQGLQFLFEYFSETQRNKGNFPGRFSGRQFSNSRSEMNVSTLELGDSALYLCASSPRGGNTGELFFGEGSRLTVL.

The chain has TRBV9 and TRBJ2-7; 7 nucleotides agree with TRBD1. After removal of 3 bases from V and 4 bases from J, the junction contained 1 base not matched to a gene. Germline V gives CDR1 SGDLS, CDR2 YYNGEE. CDR3 length equals 12 residues. This CDR3 is CASSATGYEQYF. The CDR3 DNA follows: TGTGCCAGCAGCGCGACAGGGTACGAGCAGTACTTC.

The gene calls are TRBV6-5 and TRBJ2-1; maybe TRBD1 (6 bases). V was clipped by 11 bases and J by 4 bases, with 15 bases between them. Germline V lookup: CDR1 MNHEY, CDR2 SVGAGI. This CDR3 has 13 amino acids. CDR3 sequence reads: CAGGRGGYNEQFF. The CDR3 DNA follows: TGTGCCGGTGGCAGGGGCGGTTACAATGAGCAGTTCTTC.

The V call is TRBV2, the J call TRBJ2-3, with 7 bases matching TRBD1. Losses at the gene ends were 7 bases for V and 0 bases for J; bases not matched to a gene: 4. CDR3 length equals 14 residues. Per the germline V gene, CDR1 is SNHLY and CDR2 is FYNNEI. CDR3 DNA: TGTGCCAGCACTCAGACAGGGAGCACAGATACGCAGTATTTT. Amino acids: CASTQTGSTDTQYF. The variable domain in full, with the rest retrieved from reference TRBV2 and TRBJ2-3, is EPEVTQTPSHQVTQMGQEVILRCVPISNHLYFYWYRQILGQKVEFLVSFYNNEISEKSEIFDDQFSVERPDGSNFTLKIRSTKLEDSAMYFCASTQTGSTDTQYFGPGTRLTVL.